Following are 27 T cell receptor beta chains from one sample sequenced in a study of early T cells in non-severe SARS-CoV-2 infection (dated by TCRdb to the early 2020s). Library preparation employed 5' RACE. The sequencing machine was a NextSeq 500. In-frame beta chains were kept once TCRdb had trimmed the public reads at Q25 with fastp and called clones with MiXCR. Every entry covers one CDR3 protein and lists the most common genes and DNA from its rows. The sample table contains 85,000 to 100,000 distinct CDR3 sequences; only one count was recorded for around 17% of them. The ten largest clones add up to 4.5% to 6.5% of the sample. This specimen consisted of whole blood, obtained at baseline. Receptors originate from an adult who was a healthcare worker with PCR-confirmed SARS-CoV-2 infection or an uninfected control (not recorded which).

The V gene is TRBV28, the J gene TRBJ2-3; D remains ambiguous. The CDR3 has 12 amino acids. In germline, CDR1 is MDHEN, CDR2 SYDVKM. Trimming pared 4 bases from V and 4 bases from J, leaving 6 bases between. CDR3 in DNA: TGTGCCAGCAGTTATGCCGCAGATACGCAGTATTTT. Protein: CASSYAADTQYF.

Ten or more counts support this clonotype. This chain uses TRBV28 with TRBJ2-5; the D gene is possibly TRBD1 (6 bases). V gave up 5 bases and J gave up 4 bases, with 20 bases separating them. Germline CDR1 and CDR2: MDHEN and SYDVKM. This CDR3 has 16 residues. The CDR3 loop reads CASSHPGQPELETQYF. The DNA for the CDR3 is TGTGCCAGCAGTCATCCGGGACAACCTGAGCTAGAGACCCAGTACTTC.

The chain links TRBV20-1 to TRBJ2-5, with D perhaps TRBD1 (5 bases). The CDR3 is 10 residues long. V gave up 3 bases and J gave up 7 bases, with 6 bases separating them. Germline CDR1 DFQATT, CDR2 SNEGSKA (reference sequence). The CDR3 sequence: CSASRGTQYF. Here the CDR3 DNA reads TGCAGTGCTAGTAGGGGGACCCAGTACTTC.

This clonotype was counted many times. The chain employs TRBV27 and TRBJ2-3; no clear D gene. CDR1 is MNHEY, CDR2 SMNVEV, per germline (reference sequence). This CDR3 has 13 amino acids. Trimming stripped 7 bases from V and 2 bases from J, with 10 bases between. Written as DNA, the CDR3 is TGTGCCAGCACCGATCTTCTCACAGATACGCAGTATTTT. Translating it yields CASTDLLTDTQYF.

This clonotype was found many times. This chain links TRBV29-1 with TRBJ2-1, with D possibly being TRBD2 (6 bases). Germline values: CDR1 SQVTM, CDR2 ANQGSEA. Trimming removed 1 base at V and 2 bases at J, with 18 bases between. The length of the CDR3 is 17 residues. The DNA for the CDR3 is TGCAGCGTTGAAGTAGGCCTACTAGCACCCACCTACAATGAGCAGTTCTTC. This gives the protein CSVEVGLLAPTYNEQFF.

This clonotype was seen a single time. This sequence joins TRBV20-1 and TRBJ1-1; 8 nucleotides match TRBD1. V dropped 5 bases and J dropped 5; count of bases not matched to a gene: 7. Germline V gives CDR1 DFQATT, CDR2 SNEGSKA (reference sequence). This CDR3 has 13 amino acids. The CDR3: CSALGQGGTEAFF. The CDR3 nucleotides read TGCAGTGCTCTCGGACAGGGAGGGACTGAAGCTTTCTTT.

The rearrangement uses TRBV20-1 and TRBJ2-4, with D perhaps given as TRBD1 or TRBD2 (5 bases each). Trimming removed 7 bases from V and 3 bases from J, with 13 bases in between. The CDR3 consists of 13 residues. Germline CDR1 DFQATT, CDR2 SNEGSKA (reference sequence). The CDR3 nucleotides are TGCAGTGTAGGCTTTGGGGGCAAAAACATTCAGTACTTC. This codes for CSVGFGGKNIQYF.

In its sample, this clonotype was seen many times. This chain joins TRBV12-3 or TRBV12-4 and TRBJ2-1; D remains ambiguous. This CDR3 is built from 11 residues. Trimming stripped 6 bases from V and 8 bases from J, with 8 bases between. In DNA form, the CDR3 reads TGTGCCAGCAGCCTCCGGTATGAGCAGTTCTTC. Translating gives CASSLRYEQFF.

The DNA of the CDR3 is TGTGCCATCAGCCAGACTAGCGGGAGAGAAGCTGAGCAGTTCTTC. It codes for CAISQTSGREAEQFF. This sequence joins TRBV10-3 and TRBJ2-1; 12 bases line up with TRBD2. There are 15 residues in the CDR3. V shed 6 bases and J 9 bases; nucleotides not matched to a gene: 9. Germline CDR1 and CDR2: ENHRY and SYGVKD.

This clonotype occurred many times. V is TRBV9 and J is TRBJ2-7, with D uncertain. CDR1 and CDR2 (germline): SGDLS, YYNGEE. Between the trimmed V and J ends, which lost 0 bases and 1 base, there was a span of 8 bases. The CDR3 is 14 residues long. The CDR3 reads CASSVDLGSYEQYF. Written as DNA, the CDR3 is TGTGCCAGCAGCGTAGATTTGGGTTCCTACGAGCAGTACTTC. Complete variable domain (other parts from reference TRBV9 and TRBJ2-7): DSGVTQTPKHLITATGQRVTLRCSPRSGDLSVYWYQQSLDQGLQFLIQYYNGEERAKGNILERFSAQQFPDLHSELNLSSLELGDSALYFCASSVDLGSYEQYFGPGTRLTVT.

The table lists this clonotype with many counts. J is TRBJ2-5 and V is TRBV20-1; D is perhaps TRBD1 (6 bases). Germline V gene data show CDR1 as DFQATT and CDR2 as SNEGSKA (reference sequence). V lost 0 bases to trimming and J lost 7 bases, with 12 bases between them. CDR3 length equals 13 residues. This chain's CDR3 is CSARDGTIATQYF. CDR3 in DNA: TGCAGTGCTAGAGATGGGACAATTGCGACCCAGTACTTC.

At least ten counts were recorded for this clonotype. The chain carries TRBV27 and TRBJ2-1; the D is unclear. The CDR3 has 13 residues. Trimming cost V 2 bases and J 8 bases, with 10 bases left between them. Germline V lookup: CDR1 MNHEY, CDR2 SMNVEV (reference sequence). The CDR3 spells CASSLQTGDEQFF. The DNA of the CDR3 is TGTGCCAGCAGTTTACAGACTGGGGATGAGCAGTTCTTC.

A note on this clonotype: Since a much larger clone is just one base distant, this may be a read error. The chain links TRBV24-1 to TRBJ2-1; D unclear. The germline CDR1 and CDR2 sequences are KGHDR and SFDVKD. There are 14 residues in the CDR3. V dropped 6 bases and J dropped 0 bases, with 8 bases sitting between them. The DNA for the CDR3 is TGTGCCACCAGTACACTGGGCTCCTACAATGAGCAGTTCTTC. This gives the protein CATSTLGSYNEQFF.

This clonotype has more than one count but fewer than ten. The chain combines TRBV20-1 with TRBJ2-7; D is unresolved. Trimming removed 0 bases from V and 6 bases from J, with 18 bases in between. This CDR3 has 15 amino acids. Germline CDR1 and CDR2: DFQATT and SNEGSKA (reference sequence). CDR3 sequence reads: CSARDRRHGLTEQYF. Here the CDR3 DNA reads TGCAGTGCTAGAGACCGACGGCACGGCCTCACCGAGCAGTACTTC.

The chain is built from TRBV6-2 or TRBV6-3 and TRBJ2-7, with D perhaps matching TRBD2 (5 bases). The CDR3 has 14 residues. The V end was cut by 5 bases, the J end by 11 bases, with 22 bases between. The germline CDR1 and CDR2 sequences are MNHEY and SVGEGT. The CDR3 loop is CASSTPGRAARKYF. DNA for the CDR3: TGTGCCAGCAGTACCCCGGGGAGAGCGGCTCGGAAGTACTTC.

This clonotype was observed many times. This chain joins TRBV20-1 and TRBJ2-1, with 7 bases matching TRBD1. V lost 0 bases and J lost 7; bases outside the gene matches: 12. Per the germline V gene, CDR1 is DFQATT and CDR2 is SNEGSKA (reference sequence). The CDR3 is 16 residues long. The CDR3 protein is CSARDHEGGVWNEQFF. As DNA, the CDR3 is TGCAGTGCTAGAGATCATGAAGGGGGCGTATGGAATGAGCAGTTCTTC.

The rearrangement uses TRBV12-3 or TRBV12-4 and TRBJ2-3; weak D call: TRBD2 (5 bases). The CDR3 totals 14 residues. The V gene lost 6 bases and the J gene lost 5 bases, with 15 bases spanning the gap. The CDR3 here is CASRQLDNLDTQYF. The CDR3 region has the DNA TGTGCCAGCAGGCAACTAGATAACTTAGATACGCAGTATTTT.

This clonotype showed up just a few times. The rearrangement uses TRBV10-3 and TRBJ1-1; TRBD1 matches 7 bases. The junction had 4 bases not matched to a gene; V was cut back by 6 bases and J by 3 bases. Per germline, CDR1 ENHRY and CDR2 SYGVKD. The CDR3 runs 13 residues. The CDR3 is CAIRTGPYTEAFF. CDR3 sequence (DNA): TGTGCCATCAGGACAGGGCCCTACACTGAAGCTTTCTTT.

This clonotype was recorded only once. CDR3 DNA: TGCAGTGCTAGAGAAGGGAATCAACAGAACACCGGGGAGCTGTTTTTT. Amino acids: CSAREGNQQNTGELFF. V usage is TRBV20-1 and J usage is TRBJ2-2, with D hard to call. Between the trimmed V and J ends, which lost 0 bases and 1 base, there was a span of 12 bases. Looked up from germline, CDR1 is DFQATT and CDR2 is SNEGSKA (reference sequence). The CDR3 is made up of 16 amino acids.

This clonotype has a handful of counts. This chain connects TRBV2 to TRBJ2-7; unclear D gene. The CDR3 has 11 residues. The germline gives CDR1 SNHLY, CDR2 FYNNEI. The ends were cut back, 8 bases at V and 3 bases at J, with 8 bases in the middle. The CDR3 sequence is CASGLNYEQYF. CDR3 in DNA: TGTGCCAGCGGGCTCAACTACGAGCAGTACTTC.

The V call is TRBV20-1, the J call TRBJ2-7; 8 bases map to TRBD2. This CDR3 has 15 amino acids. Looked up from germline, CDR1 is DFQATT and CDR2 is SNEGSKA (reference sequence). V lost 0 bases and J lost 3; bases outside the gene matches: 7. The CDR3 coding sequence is TGCAGTGCTAGAGATCGGGCGGGGGGCAACTACGAGCAGTACTTC. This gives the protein CSARDRAGGNYEQYF.

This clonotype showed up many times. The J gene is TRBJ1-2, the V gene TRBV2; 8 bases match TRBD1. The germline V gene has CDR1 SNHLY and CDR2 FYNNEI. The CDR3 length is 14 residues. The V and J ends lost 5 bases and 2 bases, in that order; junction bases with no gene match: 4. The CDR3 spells CASSLQGVNYGYTF. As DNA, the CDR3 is TGTGCCAGCAGTCTACAGGGGGTCAACTATGGCTACACCTTC.

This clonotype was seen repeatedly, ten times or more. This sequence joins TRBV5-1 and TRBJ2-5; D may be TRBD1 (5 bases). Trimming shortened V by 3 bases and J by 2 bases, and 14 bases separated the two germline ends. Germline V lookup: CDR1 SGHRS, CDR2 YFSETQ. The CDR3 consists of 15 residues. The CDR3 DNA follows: TGCGCCAGCAGCTGGGGAAGCCGGACACAAGAGACCCAGTACTTC. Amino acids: CASSWGSRTQETQYF.

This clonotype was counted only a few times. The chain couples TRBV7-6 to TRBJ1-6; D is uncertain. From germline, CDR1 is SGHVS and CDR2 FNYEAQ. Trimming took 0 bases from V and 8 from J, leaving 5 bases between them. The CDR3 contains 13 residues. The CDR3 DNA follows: TGTGCCAGCAGCTTAGCAATGCATTCACCCCTCCACTTT. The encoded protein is CASSLAMHSPLHF.

This CDR3 is CSALLAGSSGANVLTF. The CDR3 DNA is TGCAGTGCGTTACTAGCGGGGAGCTCTGGGGCCAACGTCCTGACTTTC. V is TRBV20-1 and J is TRBJ2-6, with 10 nucleotides matching TRBD2. Germline trimming cut 6 bases from V and 0 bases from J; bases unmatched to any gene: 5. Germline lookup yields CDR1 DFQATT and CDR2 SNEGSKA (reference sequence). CDR3 size: 16 residues.

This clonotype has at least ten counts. The CDR3 nucleotides read TGTGCCAGCAGCAGCAGGGGTCAGAGAGCCCAGTACTTC. As protein: CASSSRGQRAQYF. J is TRBJ2-5 and V is TRBV7-2, with a possible D match to TRBD1 (6 bases). This CDR3 contains 13 residues. V was clipped by 5 bases and J by 9 bases, with 16 bases between them. Germline V CDR1 and CDR2: SGHTA, FQGNSA.

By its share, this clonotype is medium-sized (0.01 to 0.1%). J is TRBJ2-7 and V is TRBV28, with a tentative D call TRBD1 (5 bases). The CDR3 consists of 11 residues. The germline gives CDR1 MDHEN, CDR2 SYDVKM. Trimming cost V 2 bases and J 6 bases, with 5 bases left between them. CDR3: CASSLRGEQYF. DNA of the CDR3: TGTGCCAGCAGTTTAAGGGGCGAGCAGTACTTC.